This is a list of T cell receptor beta chains from one sample in a study of a mutant IDH1 vaccine in newly diagnosed glioma. Here immunoSEQ multiplex PCR was the method, and the copy in TCRdb shows in-frame clones only, minus some. Of about 48,000 clones detected, less than 80% appear once; the ten largest clones hold 9% to 15%. The antigens of these receptors remain unknown. The specimen comprised PBMCs, sampled from a glioma patient whose treatment included an IDH1 peptide vaccine. The source of these receptors is a man aged 40-49 years with glioma. Both conserved end residues are part of each CDR3. The order of the fields is J gene, clone size, D gene, V gene, CDR3 DNA, CDR3 protein. D genes are given only for firm matches. Some rows have no size entry. The others give once, few or many, or a class for an expanded clone.

TRBJ1-5	-	-	TRBV28	TGTGCCAGCAGTTTTGGCAGGGATTCTTTTCGGTGGCCCCAGCATTTT	CASSFGRDSFRWPQHF
TRBJ1-1	medium-sized	-	TRBV29-1	TGCAGCGTCGAAACATGGAACACTGAAGCTTTCTTT	CSVETWNTEAFF
TRBJ1-3	-	-	TRBV19	TGTGCCAGTAGTGGAAGGGACTCTGGAAACACCATATATTTT	CASSGRDSGNTIYF
TRBJ1-1	-	-	TRBV5-1	TGCGCCAGCAGCCCTACGACACGGAGGAACACTGAAGCTTTCTTT	CASSPTTRRNTEAFF
TRBJ1-3	-	-	TRBV28	TGTGCCAGCAGTTTGCCGGGGGCTGGAAACACCATATATTTT	CASSLPGAGNTIYF
TRBJ2-2	-	-	TRBV19	TGTGCCAGTAGTTGGGGGACCGAAACCGCCGGGGAGCTGTTTTTT	CASSWGTETAGELFF
TRBJ2-1	-	-	TRBV6-5	TGTGCCAGCAGGCCCCAGATCCCAAACAATGAGCAGTTCTTC	CASRPQIPNNEQFF
TRBJ1-1	once	-	TRBV9	TGTGCCAGCAGCGTAGGATCAGGGTCGGAAGCTTTCTTT	CASSVGSGSEAFF
TRBJ2-1	-	TRBD1	TRBV2	TGTGCCAGCAACGGCGAGGGGACAGGGGCCCTATCACAGTTCTTC	CASNGEGTGALSQFF
TRBJ1-1	-	-	TRBV11-3	TGTGCCAGCGGGGGACATCAGCAAACTGAAGCTTTCTTT	CASGGHQQTEAFF
TRBJ2-4	-	TRBD2	TRBV19	TGTGCCAGTAGTATATACAGCGGGAGGGGAAACATTCAGTACTTC	CASSIYSGRGNIQYF
TRBJ2-2	-	-	TRBV5-4	TGTGCCAGCAGCTGGGGACCGACGAACACCGGGGAGCTGTTTTTT	CASSWGPTNTGELFF
TRBJ2-1	-	-	TRBV19	TGTGCCAGTAGTCCCCGGGCTCACAATGAGCAGTTCTTC	CASSPRAHNEQFF
TRBJ1-2	-	-	TRBV18	TGTGCCAGCTCACCACAGGGTGTGTATGGCTACACCTTC	CASSPQGVYGYTF
TRBJ2-2	medium-sized	-	TRBV14	TGTGCCAGCAGCCCTGTCGGTGTCACCGGGGAGCTGTTTTTT	CASSPVGVTGELFF
TRBJ2-1	-	TRBD2	TRBV19	TGTGCCAGTAGTGTGGCTAGCGGGAGGGGATCTGAGCAGTTCTTC	CASSVASGRGSEQFF
TRBJ1-5	few	-	TRBV29-1	TGCAGCGTTGAATTCCCCGGGACGTCCCTTATGTGCAATCAGCCCCAGCATTTT	CSVEFPGTSLMCNQPQHF
TRBJ2-7	-	TRBD1	TRBV19	TGTGCCAGTAGTCCGCCCACAGGGGGCTACGAGCAGTACTTC	CASSPPTGGYEQYF
TRBJ1-1	medium-sized	-	TRBV14	TGTGCCAGCAGCGCAGTTAGGGGGGGATCTGAAGCTTTCTTT	CASSAVRGGSEAFF
TRBJ2-3	-	TRBD2	TRBV19	TGTGCCAGTAGTGCCCGGACTAGTTTCAGAGATACGCAGTATTTT	CASSARTSFRDTQYF
TRBJ1-2	-	TRBD1	TRBV27	TGTGCCAGCAGTTTTACAGGGGCCTATGGCTACACCTTC	CASSFTGAYGYTF
TRBJ2-7	-	-	TRBV18	TGTGCCAGCTCACCACCTGGCCGGTCCTACGAGCAGTACTTC	CASSPPGRSYEQYF
TRBJ2-1	-	-	TRBV6-1	TGTGCCAGCAGGCGCGGGGTGGGGGATGAGCAGTTCTTC	CASRRGVGDEQFF
TRBJ1-5	-	-	TRBV2	TGTGCCAGCAGTGAAGGGGGGTTGAAAAATCAGCCCCAGCATTTT	CASSEGGLKNQPQHF
TRBJ1-2	-	TRBD1	TRBV7-9	TGTGCCAGCAGCTTCCCGGGACAGGAGGAATATGGCTACACCTTC	CASSFPGQEEYGYTF
TRBJ1-4	-	-	TRBV28	TGTGCCAGCAGCCTCCGGGGGTTACCCGAAAAACTGTTTTTT	CASSLRGLPEKLFF
TRBJ2-7	-	-	TRBV12-5	TGTGCTAGTGGCACCAGTATCCACTTC	CASGTSIHF
TRBJ1-2	-	-	TRBV6-6	TGTGCCAGCAGTTACTCGAAGGACTATGGCTACACCTTC	CASSYSKDYGYTF
TRBJ1-5	-	-	TRBV27	TGTGCCAGCAGGGCCGGGGGGAAGAGCAATCAGCCCCAGCATTTT	CASRAGGKSNQPQHF
TRBJ2-1	once	-	TRBV4-1	TGCGCCAGCAGCCGCGGGGAGCGGAGAGGGAATGAGCAGTTCTTC	CASSRGERRGNEQFF
TRBJ1-5	-	-	TRBV5-5	TGTGCCAGCAGCTTGACCGCGGGGAGAGGCAATCAGCCCCAGCATTTT	CASSLTAGRGNQPQHF
TRBJ1-5	-	-	TRBV6-5	TGTGCCAGCAGTGTAGAAAGCAATCAGCCCCAGCATTTT	CASSVESNQPQHF
TRBJ2-3	-	-	TRBV7-9	TGTGCCAGCAGCTCCAAGGGGGGGGGCCTCTTTACAGATACGCAGTATTTT	CASSSKGGGLFTDTQYF
TRBJ1-3	-	-	TRBV29-1	TGCAGCGTTGTGAAAGATTTAGAGGGAAACACCATATATTTT	CSVVKDLEGNTIYF
TRBJ2-7	-	TRBD1	TRBV7-8	TGTGCCACGGGACAGGAATCCTACGAGCAGTACTTC	CATGQESYEQYF
TRBJ1-2	-	TRBD1	TRBV11-2	TGTGCCAGCAGCTTGGACAACAGGGGAATGGGGGGCTACACCTTC	CASSLDNRGMGGYTF
TRBJ1-1	-	-	TRBV19	TGTGCCAGTACCATGGGGGTAACTGAAGCTTTCTTT	CASTMGVTEAFF
TRBJ2-7	-	-	TRBV10-1	TGCGCCAGCAGTGAAAGGGGCCAGGCGAACTACGAGCAGTACTTC	CASSERGQANYEQYF
TRBJ1-5	-	-	TRBV21-1	TGTGCCAGCAGCAAAGTAAGAAGTCAGCCCCAGCATTTT	CASSKVRSQPQHF
TRBJ2-5	-	-	TRBV7-2	TGTGCCAGCAGCTCGGTTGCAGCGATAACCCAGTACTTC	CASSSVAAITQYF
TRBJ1-5	-	-	TRBV15	TGTGCCACCAGCAGAGGGCTGGACAGTTATCAGCCCCAGCATTTT	CATSRGLDSYQPQHF
TRBJ1-4	-	-	TRBV9	TGTGCCAGCAGCGTAGAAGACTCCCAACCCGGGAATGAAAAACTGTTTTTT	CASSVEDSQPGNEKLFF
TRBJ2-1	-	TRBD1	TRBV7-9	TGTGCCAGCACCCTACAGGGGAATGAGCAGTTCTTC	CASTLQGNEQFF
TRBJ2-5	-	TRBD1	TRBV14	TGTGCCAGCAGCCAGTCCTGGGACAGGCCGCGGGGAGGAGAGACCCAGTACTTC	CASSQSWDRPRGGETQYF
TRBJ2-1	-	TRBD2	TRBV11-2	TGTGCCATCAAGCGGGAGACGCAGAATGAGCAGTTCTTC	CAIKRETQNEQFF
TRBJ2-7	-	-	TRBV29-1	TGCAGCGTATCACAAAGTTCCCTCTCCTACGAGCAGTACTTC	CSVSQSSLSYEQYF
TRBJ1-1	few	-	TRBV4-3	TGCGCCAGCAGCCAAGGGACCGACACTGAAGCTTTCTTT	CASSQGTDTEAFF
TRBJ1-1	few	-	TRBV6-5	TGTGCCAGCACAAAGGCGAGTTCGAACACTGAAGCTTTCTTT	CASTKASSNTEAFF
TRBJ2-1	-	-	TRBV5-1	TGCGCCAGCAGCTCGCGCGGCGGGTCCTACAATGAGCAGTTCTTC	CASSSRGGSYNEQFF
TRBJ2-1	-	TRBD2	TRBV9	TGTGCCAGCAGGGGGACTAGCGGTGATGAGCAGTTCTTC	CASRGTSGDEQFF
TRBJ2-4	-	-	TRBV11-3	TGTGCCAGCAGCTTAGTAGGAGGTGGGCGGACCGACATTCAGTACTTC	CASSLVGGGRTDIQYF
TRBJ1-2	-	-	TRBV28	TGTGCCAGCAGTCGCCAGGCGGGATGGCATGGCTACACCTTC	CASSRQAGWHGYTF
TRBJ1-4	once	-	TRBV18	TGTGCCAGCCGGAGAACGGAAAAACTGTTTTTT	CASRRTEKLFF
TRBJ2-5	-	TRBD2	TRBV5-4	TGTGCCAGCAGCTTACTGCGGGAGTCTCGAGGAGAGACCCAGTACTTC	CASSLLRESRGETQYF